These T cell receptor beta chains were read from a single sample in a study of memory CD4+ T cells and cytomegalovirus serostatus. Sequencing used immunoSEQ multiplex PCR; TCRdb keeps in-frame clones, though not all of them. Of around 53,000 clones listed, around 82% were seen once; the top ten hold roughly 2%. Sequenced: memory CD4+ T cells from blood. The receptor source for this set is an adult in good health and CMV-seropositive. Each CDR3 is given with its conserved first and last residue. Each record gives: clone size, V gene, CDR3 length, D gene, J gene, CDR3 DNA, CDR3 protein. The D gene is left open where the match is weak. Size values are once, few and many counts, or a class for expanded clones, and some rows have none.

abundance: few; v_gene: TRBV5-1; len: 13; d_gene: TRBD1; j_gene: TRBJ1-2; CDR3nt: TGCGCCAGCAGCTTGGGGGACAGCTATGGCTACACCTTC; CDR3aa: CASSLGDSYGYTF
abundance: -; v_gene: TRBV7-9; len: 15; d_gene: TRBD1; j_gene: TRBJ1-6; CDR3nt: TGTGCCAGCAGCTTTTGGACAGGGGGTAATTCACCCCTCCACTTT; CDR3aa: CASSFWTGGNSPLHF
abundance: -; v_gene: TRBV7-8; len: 11; d_gene: -; j_gene: TRBJ2-5; CDR3nt: TGTGCCAGCAGCTTAATCGAGACCCAGTACTTC; CDR3aa: CASSLIETQYF
abundance: -; v_gene: TRBV7-2; len: 12; d_gene: -; j_gene: TRBJ2-7; CDR3nt: TGTGCCAGCAGCTCGCAGGGTTACGAGCAGTACTTC; CDR3aa: CASSSQGYEQYF
abundance: -; v_gene: TRBV9; len: 15; d_gene: -; j_gene: TRBJ2-1; CDR3nt: TGTGCCAGCAGCGTAGAAGTAGGGAGAGGCAATGAGCAGTTCTTC; CDR3aa: CASSVEVGRGNEQFF
abundance: once; v_gene: TRBV4-3; len: 14; d_gene: TRBD2; j_gene: TRBJ2-4; CDR3nt: TGCGCCAGCAGCCTAGCGGGAGGCGCGAACATTCAGTACTTC; CDR3aa: CASSLAGGANIQYF
abundance: -; v_gene: TRBV28; len: 18; d_gene: TRBD2; j_gene: TRBJ2-1; CDR3nt: TGTGCCAGCAGTTTAGGCGGACTAGCGTTCAGCTCCTACAATGAGCAGTTCTTC; CDR3aa: CASSLGGLAFSSYNEQFF
abundance: -; v_gene: TRBV29-1; len: 14; d_gene: -; j_gene: TRBJ1-1; CDR3nt: TGCAGCGTTGGCGAGAGGGGGGCCCGCTTTGGAGCTTTCTTT; CDR3aa: CSVGERGARFGAFF
abundance: -; v_gene: TRBV9; len: 15; d_gene: TRBD1; j_gene: TRBJ2-7; CDR3nt: TGTGCCAGCAGCGTAGAGGTGGGACAGCCCTACGAGCAGTACTTC; CDR3aa: CASSVEVGQPYEQYF
abundance: -; v_gene: TRBV29-1; len: 10; d_gene: -; j_gene: TRBJ2-7; CDR3nt: TGCAGCGCAGGTGACAAGGAGCAGTACTTC; CDR3aa: CSAGDKEQYF
abundance: few; v_gene: TRBV7-2; len: 16; d_gene: -; j_gene: TRBJ1-5; CDR3nt: TGTGCCAGCAGCTTAGTTTCGGGGACGAGCAATCAGCCCCAGCATTTT; CDR3aa: CASSLVSGTSNQPQHF
abundance: -; v_gene: TRBV11-2; len: 12; d_gene: TRBD1; j_gene: TRBJ2-5; CDR3nt: TGTGCCAGCAGACGACAGGGGGAGACCCAGTACTTC; CDR3aa: CASRRQGETQYF
abundance: once; v_gene: TRBV5-1; len: 14; d_gene: -; j_gene: TRBJ2-3; CDR3nt: TGCGCCACGGCCGGCGGCGGCTCGCTGGATACGCAGTATTTT; CDR3aa: CATAGGGSLDTQYF
abundance: few; v_gene: TRBV5-1; len: 13; d_gene: -; j_gene: TRBJ2-7; CDR3nt: TGCGCCAGCAGCTTGGTATCAGCCTACGAGCAGTACTTC; CDR3aa: CASSLVSAYEQYF
abundance: -; v_gene: TRBV6-6; len: 14; d_gene: -; j_gene: TRBJ2-5; CDR3nt: TGTGCCAGCAGCTGGGGACGGGACCAAGAGACCCAGTACTTC; CDR3aa: CASSWGRDQETQYF
abundance: -; v_gene: TRBV5-8; len: 12; d_gene: -; j_gene: TRBJ2-3; CDR3nt: TGTGCCAGCAGCGCCGCGTCAGATACGCAGTATTTT; CDR3aa: CASSAASDTQYF
abundance: -; v_gene: TRBV19; len: 12; d_gene: -; j_gene: TRBJ2-2; CDR3nt: TGTGCCAGTAGTATATTTACCGGGGAGCTGTTTTTT; CDR3aa: CASSIFTGELFF
abundance: -; v_gene: TRBV6-1; len: 13; d_gene: -; j_gene: TRBJ1-1; CDR3nt: TGTGCCAGCAGTGTAGCAGGGAGCACTGAAGCTTTCTTT; CDR3aa: CASSVAGSTEAFF
abundance: -; v_gene: TRBV4-3; len: 16; d_gene: -; j_gene: TRBJ2-5; CDR3nt: TGCGCCAGCAGCCAAGAAGGGCAGGCCCGGGGAGAGACCCAGTACTTC; CDR3aa: CASSQEGQARGETQYF
abundance: -; v_gene: TRBV4-3; len: 14; d_gene: -; j_gene: TRBJ2-3; CDR3nt: TGCGCCAGCAGCCCCGATACTAGAACAGATACGCAGTATTTT; CDR3aa: CASSPDTRTDTQYF
abundance: -; v_gene: TRBV7-2; len: 15; d_gene: TRBD1; j_gene: TRBJ2-1; CDR3nt: TGTGCCAGCAGTTCCGGACAGGGGTGGAGCAATGAGCAGTTCTTC; CDR3aa: CASSSGQGWSNEQFF
abundance: -; v_gene: TRBV2; len: 13; d_gene: -; j_gene: TRBJ2-5; CDR3nt: TGTGCCACCCTCCGTGGGGTCGGGGAGACCCAGTACTTC; CDR3aa: CATLRGVGETQYF
abundance: -; v_gene: TRBV29-1; len: 14; d_gene: TRBD2; j_gene: TRBJ2-1; CDR3nt: TGCAGCGTACCCCAGGGACTAGCCGACAATGAGCAGTTCTTC; CDR3aa: CSVPQGLADNEQFF
abundance: -; v_gene: TRBV29-1; len: 14; d_gene: -; j_gene: TRBJ2-1; CDR3nt: TGCAGCGCCTGGGACCGAAGCTCCTACAATGAGCAGTTCTTC; CDR3aa: CSAWDRSSYNEQFF
abundance: -; v_gene: TRBV7-2; len: 15; d_gene: -; j_gene: TRBJ1-1; CDR3nt: TGTGCCAGCAGCTTAGTGGGGGGCCGTTGGGCTGAAGCTTTCTTT; CDR3aa: CASSLVGGRWAEAFF
abundance: -; v_gene: TRBV2; len: 14; d_gene: -; j_gene: TRBJ2-7; CDR3nt: TGTGCCAGCTCCACGGGACTCAAGGTCTACGAGCAGTACTTC; CDR3aa: CASSTGLKVYEQYF
abundance: -; v_gene: TRBV5-6; len: 14; d_gene: -; j_gene: TRBJ1-1; CDR3nt: TGTGCCAGCAGCTTTTTAGACAGAGACACTGAAGCTTTCTTT; CDR3aa: CASSFLDRDTEAFF
abundance: -; v_gene: TRBV18; len: 13; d_gene: -; j_gene: TRBJ2-7; CDR3nt: TGTGCCAGCTCACCACTCCCTATCTACGAGCAGTACTTC; CDR3aa: CASSPLPIYEQYF
abundance: -; v_gene: TRBV11-1; len: 13; d_gene: -; j_gene: TRBJ1-1; CDR3nt: TGTGCCAGCAGCCAGTCGGGTAACACTGAAGCTTTCTTT; CDR3aa: CASSQSGNTEAFF
abundance: -; v_gene: TRBV10-3; len: 14; d_gene: TRBD1; j_gene: TRBJ1-1; CDR3nt: TGTGCCATCAGCCGACAGGGGGATTTAATTGAAGCTTTCTTT; CDR3aa: CAISRQGDLIEAFF
abundance: -; v_gene: TRBV6-6; len: 13; d_gene: -; j_gene: TRBJ1-1; CDR3nt: TGTGCCAGCAGTCGACAGGCCGGCACTGAAGCTTTCTTT; CDR3aa: CASSRQAGTEAFF
abundance: -; v_gene: TRBV7-2; len: 14; d_gene: TRBD1; j_gene: TRBJ2-7; CDR3nt: TGTGCCAGCAGCTTAGGAGCAGGGGGCGACGAGCAGTACTTC; CDR3aa: CASSLGAGGDEQYF
abundance: few; v_gene: TRBV6-6; len: 14; d_gene: TRBD2; j_gene: TRBJ2-5; CDR3nt: TGTGCCAGCAGTGGAGCGGGGGGGCGGGAGACCCAGTACTTC; CDR3aa: CASSGAGGRETQYF
abundance: -; v_gene: TRBV28; len: 12; d_gene: -; j_gene: TRBJ2-6; CDR3nt: TGTGCCAGCGGGTACCGGGCCAACGTCCTGACTTTC; CDR3aa: CASGYRANVLTF
abundance: -; v_gene: TRBV7-8; len: 15; d_gene: TRBD2; j_gene: TRBJ2-5; CDR3nt: TGTGCCAGCAGCTTTCAGACCCCGGGGGGGGAGACCCAGTACTTC; CDR3aa: CASSFQTPGGETQYF
abundance: -; v_gene: TRBV30; len: 14; d_gene: -; j_gene: TRBJ1-4; CDR3nt: TGTGCCTCTGATTCTGACGGGAGCAATGAAAAACTGTTTTTT; CDR3aa: CASDSDGSNEKLFF
abundance: -; v_gene: TRBV7-8; len: 17; d_gene: -; j_gene: TRBJ1-5; CDR3nt: TGTGCCAGCAGCCCCCCCGGGGCAGGGCGGACGCGGCAGCCCCAGCATTTT; CDR3aa: CASSPPGAGRTRQPQHF
abundance: -; v_gene: TRBV6-1; len: 15; d_gene: -; j_gene: TRBJ2-7; CDR3nt: TGTGCCAGCAGTGAAGGAACAGGTGCTCCCTACGAGCAGTACTTC; CDR3aa: CASSEGTGAPYEQYF
abundance: -; v_gene: TRBV21-1; len: 15; d_gene: -; j_gene: TRBJ1-2; CDR3nt: TGTGCCAGCAGCAAAGACATCAGTCTAAACTATGGCTACACCTTC; CDR3aa: CASSKDISLNYGYTF
abundance: few; v_gene: TRBV5-1; len: 14; d_gene: TRBD2; j_gene: TRBJ2-1; CDR3nt: TGCGCCAGCCGAACTAGCGGGGGGCCCTCTCCGGGGCTCTTC; CDR3aa: CASRTSGGPSPGLF
abundance: -; v_gene: TRBV19; len: 16; d_gene: TRBD1; j_gene: TRBJ1-3; CDR3nt: TGTGCCAGTAGTATTACAGACAGGGGCTCTGGAAACACCATATATTTT; CDR3aa: CASSITDRGSGNTIYF
abundance: -; v_gene: TRBV6-4; len: 15; d_gene: -; j_gene: TRBJ1-2; CDR3nt: TGTGCCAGCAGATTTACAGCGTCGGCTAACTATGGCTACACCTTC; CDR3aa: CASRFTASANYGYTF
abundance: -; v_gene: TRBV28; len: 15; d_gene: TRBD1; j_gene: TRBJ2-7; CDR3nt: TGTGCCAGCAAAACGGCAGGGACAGGGGGCAACGAGCAGTACTTC; CDR3aa: CASKTAGTGGNEQYF
abundance: -; v_gene: TRBV25-1; len: 15; d_gene: -; j_gene: TRBJ1-2; CDR3nt: TGTGCCAGCAGTGGCCACAGGGTTAAGGGCTATGGCTACACCTTC; CDR3aa: CASSGHRVKGYGYTF
abundance: -; v_gene: TRBV7-3; len: 19; d_gene: TRBD2; j_gene: TRBJ2-2; CDR3nt: TGTGCCAGCAGCTCTCATAGCGGGAGGGCCGGGGGGAACACCGGGGAGCTGTTTTTT; CDR3aa: CASSSHSGRAGGNTGELFF
abundance: few; v_gene: TRBV5-4; len: 16; d_gene: TRBD1; j_gene: TRBJ2-2; CDR3nt: TGTGCCAGCAGCCTACCCACAGGGGGCTTCACCGGGGAGCTGTTTTTT; CDR3aa: CASSLPTGGFTGELFF
abundance: -; v_gene: TRBV27; len: 14; d_gene: -; j_gene: TRBJ1-6; CDR3nt: TGTGCCAGCAGTTGGAGGGAGAGTAATTCACCCCTCCACTTT; CDR3aa: CASSWRESNSPLHF
abundance: -; v_gene: TRBV7-2; len: 12; d_gene: -; j_gene: TRBJ2-5; CDR3nt: TGTGCCAGCAGCTCACGGGGCCCGACCCAGTACTTC; CDR3aa: CASSSRGPTQYF
abundance: -; v_gene: TRBV6-5; len: 14; d_gene: TRBD2; j_gene: TRBJ2-1; CDR3nt: TGTGCCAGCAGACCCGGACTAGCGGGTGATGAGCAGTTCTTC; CDR3aa: CASRPGLAGDEQFF
abundance: once; v_gene: TRBV7-9; len: 14; d_gene: TRBD2; j_gene: TRBJ2-3; CDR3nt: TGTGCCAGCAGCTCCGGGACTAGCGCGGATACGCAGTATTTT; CDR3aa: CASSSGTSADTQYF
abundance: -; v_gene: TRBV19; len: 15; d_gene: TRBD1; j_gene: TRBJ1-1; CDR3nt: TGTGCCAGTATCCCCAGGGGGCGACTAATTGCGGAAGCTTTCTTT; CDR3aa: CASIPRGRLIAEAFF
abundance: -; v_gene: TRBV6-5; len: 14; d_gene: -; j_gene: TRBJ1-1; CDR3nt: TGTGCCAGCAGTCCCGGCAGGGCATCAACTGAAGCTTTCTTT; CDR3aa: CASSPGRASTEAFF
abundance: -; v_gene: TRBV4-3; len: 14; d_gene: -; j_gene: TRBJ2-4; CDR3nt: TGCGCCAGCAGCCAGGCCAACGGGGTAGGCATTCAGTACTTC; CDR3aa: CASSQANGVGIQYF
abundance: -; v_gene: TRBV7-8; len: 17; d_gene: TRBD2; j_gene: TRBJ2-3; CDR3nt: TGTGCCAGCAGCTTTCCGGCCGGGACTAGAGACACAGATACGCAGTATTTT; CDR3aa: CASSFPAGTRDTDTQYF
abundance: -; v_gene: TRBV2; len: 14; d_gene: -; j_gene: TRBJ1-1; CDR3nt: TGTGCCAACGACGCCTTTTCGGTGAACACTGAAGCTTTCTTT; CDR3aa: CANDAFSVNTEAFF
abundance: few; v_gene: TRBV21-1; len: 13; d_gene: -; j_gene: TRBJ2-7; CDR3nt: TGTGCCAGCATCCGGACAGGGGGCGGCGAGCAGTACTTC; CDR3aa: CASIRTGGGEQYF
abundance: -; v_gene: TRBV9; len: 15; d_gene: -; j_gene: TRBJ1-1; CDR3nt: TGTGCCAGCAGCGTAGCTGAGACAGCGAACACTGAAGCTTTCTTT; CDR3aa: CASSVAETANTEAFF